This is a list of T cell receptor beta chains from one sample in a study of tumor and adjacent non-tumor tissue in lung cancer. TCRdb passed the multiplex PCR reads through MiXCR, listing each CDR3 protein once. The sample has around 57,000 distinct CDR3 sequences; around two thirds are singletons. The sequenced sample was distant non-tumor lung tissue. The receptors here all came from a man aged 65 to 79 with non-small cell lung cancer. Both conserved end residues are part of each CDR3. Each record gives: clone size, V gene, D gene, J gene, CDR3 protein, CDR3 DNA. The D gene is left open where the match is weak. Some rows mark clone size as missing; the rest say once, few, many or name a class of expanded clone.

clone_size: .; v_call: TRBV6-1; d_call: TRBD2; j_call: TRBJ2-1; cdr3_aa: CVNSEWLAANEQFF; cdr3_nt: TGTGTCAACAGTGAATGGCTAGCGGCAAATGAGCAGTTCTTC
clone_size: .; v_call: TRBV11-2; d_call: .; j_call: TRBJ1-4; cdr3_aa: CASCAQEGTNEKLFF; cdr3_nt: TGTGCCAGCTGCGCCCAGGAGGGGACTAATGAAAAACTGTTTTTT
clone_size: .; v_call: TRBV6-1; d_call: .; j_call: TRBJ1-5; cdr3_aa: CVSSGWREVYSNQPQHF; cdr3_nt: TGTGTCAGCAGTGGATGGAGGGAGGTTTATAGCAATCAGCCCCAGCATTTT
clone_size: few; v_call: TRBV20-1; d_call: .; j_call: TRBJ2-7; cdr3_aa: CSAARGGCEQYF; cdr3_nt: TGCAGTGCCGCCCGTGGGGGGTGCGAGCAGTACTTC
clone_size: .; v_call: TRBV7-8; d_call: .; j_call: TRBJ2-2; cdr3_aa: CASSKRHAGELFF; cdr3_nt: TGTGCCAGCAGCAAACGACATGCCGGGGAGCTGTTTTTT
clone_size: .; v_call: TRBV7-9; d_call: TRBD1; j_call: TRBJ2-1; cdr3_aa: CASSSRDRGEQFF; cdr3_nt: TGTGCCAGCAGCAGCCGGGACAGGGGTGAGCAGTTCTTC
clone_size: many; v_call: TRBV5-4; d_call: TRBD1; j_call: TRBJ2-7; cdr3_aa: CASSRQGVYEQYF; cdr3_nt: TGTGCCAGCAGTCGACAGGGGGTCTACGAGCAGTACTTC
clone_size: .; v_call: TRBV4-1; d_call: .; j_call: TRBJ2-1; cdr3_aa: CASSPGLVGVRFF; cdr3_nt: TGCGCCAGCAGCCCGGGGCTAGTGGGAGTGAGGTTCTTC
clone_size: once; v_call: TRBV29-1; d_call: .; j_call: TRBJ1-1; cdr3_aa: CSIGGQGLNTEAFF; cdr3_nt: TGCAGCATTGGGGGGCAGGGACTGAACACTGAAGCTTTCTTT
clone_size: .; v_call: TRBV5-1; d_call: TRBD2; j_call: TRBJ2-3; cdr3_aa: CASNLTSGRADTQYF; cdr3_nt: TGCGCCAGTAACTTGACTAGCGGGAGGGCAGATACGCAGTATTTT
clone_size: many; v_call: TRBV6-1; d_call: .; j_call: TRBJ1-3; cdr3_aa: CASSDRPGTSGNTIYF; cdr3_nt: TGTGCCAGCAGTGATCGTCCGGGGACCTCTGGAAACACCATATATTTT
clone_size: .; v_call: TRBV11-3; d_call: .; j_call: TRBJ2-1; cdr3_aa: CDSSLGSASYNEQFF; cdr3_nt: TGTGACAGCAGCTTGGGGTCCGCTTCCTACAATGAACAGTTCTTC
clone_size: .; v_call: TRBV11-2; d_call: .; j_call: TRBJ2-5; cdr3_aa: CARSLVGQGTETLYF; cdr3_nt: .
clone_size: few; v_call: TRBV5-1; d_call: .; j_call: TRBJ2-5; cdr3_aa: CASSYQTEETQYF; cdr3_nt: TGCGCCAGCAGCTACCAGACAGAAGAGACCCAGTACTTC
clone_size: .; v_call: TRBV29-1; d_call: TRBD2; j_call: TRBJ2-7; cdr3_aa: CSGGTRGRSYEQYF; cdr3_nt: TGCAGCGGGGGGACTAGAGGGAGATCTTACGAACAGTACTTC
clone_size: few; v_call: TRBV5-4; d_call: TRBD1; j_call: TRBJ2-5; cdr3_aa: CAGRDRARETQYF; cdr3_nt: TGTGCCGGCCGGGACAGGGCTCGAGAGACCCAGTACTTC
clone_size: .; v_call: TRBV11-3; d_call: TRBD1; j_call: TRBJ2-4; cdr3_aa: CATSWNRGNSKNIQYF; cdr3_nt: TGTGCTACCAGCTGGAACAGGGGTAATTCCAAAAACATTCAGTACTTC
clone_size: few; v_call: TRBV7-9; d_call: TRBD1; j_call: TRBJ2-7; cdr3_aa: CASSSDRGYSYEQYF; cdr3_nt: TGTGCCAGCAGCTCCGACAGGGGATATTCCTACGAGCAGTACTTC
clone_size: once; v_call: TRBV5-4; d_call: .; j_call: TRBJ1-1; cdr3_aa: CASSIWDTNTEAFF; cdr3_nt: TGTGCCAGTAGCATCTGGGACACGAACACTGAAGCTTTCTTT
clone_size: few; v_call: TRBV7-8; d_call: .; j_call: TRBJ1-1; cdr3_aa: CASRGVSMNTEAFF; cdr3_nt: TGTGCCAGCAGAGGTGTCTCAATGAACACTGAAGCTTTCTTT
clone_size: .; v_call: TRBV6-1; d_call: TRBD2; j_call: TRBJ2-1; cdr3_aa: CASSEEAGGGDNEQFF; cdr3_nt: TGTGCCAGCAGTGAAGAGGCGGGAGGGGGGGACAATGAGCAGTTCTTC
clone_size: many; v_call: TRBV6-1; d_call: TRBD2; j_call: TRBJ2-3; cdr3_aa: CASSEELAGGPSTDTQYF; cdr3_nt: TGTGCCAGCAGTGAGGAGCTAGCGGGAGGACCTAGCACAGATACGCAGTATTTT
clone_size: .; v_call: TRBV11-2; d_call: .; j_call: TRBJ2-7; cdr3_aa: CASSLAAGTHHEQYF; cdr3_nt: TGTGCCAGCAGCTTAGCCGCCGGGACTCACCACGAGCAGTACTTC
clone_size: few; v_call: TRBV7-8; d_call: .; j_call: TRBJ2-7; cdr3_aa: CASSPLTASSYEQYF; cdr3_nt: TGTGCCAGCAGCCCCTTGACGGCAAGCTCCTACGAGCAGTACTTC
clone_size: many; v_call: TRBV12-3/TRBV12-4; d_call: .; j_call: TRBJ2-5; cdr3_aa: CASSRTGQGGETQYF; cdr3_nt: TGTGCCAGCAGCCGGACGGGTCAGGGGGGTGAGACCCAGTACTTC
clone_size: .; v_call: TRBV5-1; d_call: .; j_call: TRBJ2-3; cdr3_aa: CTSTWGSLSTYTQCF; cdr3_nt: TGCACCAGCACCTGGGGCAGCCTTAGCACATATACGCAGTGTTTT
clone_size: .; v_call: TRBV28; d_call: .; j_call: TRBJ1-2; cdr3_aa: CTSSPRGGTNYGYTF; cdr3_nt: TGTACCAGTAGTCCTAGGGGAGGGACTAACTATGGCTACACCTTC
clone_size: many; v_call: TRBV4-2; d_call: TRBD2; j_call: TRBJ2-3; cdr3_aa: CASSQETSPRTDTQYF; cdr3_nt: TGTGCCAGCAGCCAAGAGACTAGCCCTCGCACAGATACGCAGTATTTT
clone_size: .; v_call: TRBV7-9; d_call: .; j_call: TRBJ2-2; cdr3_aa: CASSSFRTVGELFF; cdr3_nt: TGTGCCAGCAGCTCATTCAGAACGGTCGGGGAGCTATTTTTT
clone_size: .; v_call: TRBV11-2; d_call: .; j_call: TRBJ1-1; cdr3_aa: CASSSDGAGIGAFF; cdr3_nt: TGTGCCAGCAGCTCAGACGGGGCGGGTATTGGAGCTTTCTTT
clone_size: .; v_call: TRBV6-2/TRBV6-3; d_call: TRBD2; j_call: TRBJ2-5; cdr3_aa: CAGSYSVPRGGQETQYF; cdr3_nt: TGTGCCGGCAGTTACTCGGTCCCGCGGGGGGGTCAAGAGACCCAGTACTTC
clone_size: .; v_call: TRBV5-1; d_call: .; j_call: TRBJ2-5; cdr3_aa: CASSRQLQETQYF; cdr3_nt: TGCGCCAGCAGTAGACAGCTCCAAGAGACCCAGTACTTC